These 3 T cell receptor beta chains originate from one sample sequenced in a study of human T cells and chemical hapten exposure. TCRdb used MiXCR to reprocess the RACE reads, holding one entry per CDR3 protein. This table has about 120,000 distinct CDR3 sequences, roughly 14% appearing once. As for time point: pre-sensitization, week 0. Treatment specified: therapeutic diphenylcyclopropenone sensitization with weekly scalp DPC. Sequencing was performed on whole blood, taken in connection with sensitization to the hapten diphenylcyclopropenone (DPC). The receptor set was obtained from a woman under 30 with alopecia areata. Some clones in this sample may be carry-over from other donors' samples.

This sequence joins TRBV7-8 and TRBJ2-3; D unclear. Trimming pared 3 bases from V and 0 bases from J, leaving 13 bases between. Germline V lookup: CDR1 SGHVS, CDR2 FQNEAQ. The CDR3 runs 16 residues. The CDR3 bases are TGTGCCAGCAGCTTTAGGTCGATGCTAAGCACAGATACGCAGTATTTT. It yields the protein CASSFRSMLSTDTQYF. Filled out from reference TRBV7-8 and TRBJ2-3, the complete variable domain reads GAGVSQSPRYKVAKRGQDVALRCDPISGHVSLFWYQQALGQGPEFLTYFQNEAQLDKSGLPSDRFFAERPEGSVSTLKIQRTQQEDSAVYLCASSFRSMLSTDTQYFGPGTRLTVL.

This chain links TRBV30 with TRBJ1-2; possibly TRBD1 for D (5 bases). The CDR3 runs 13 residues. CDR1 and CDR2 (germline): GTSNPN, SVGIG (reference sequence). V lost 2 bases and J lost 4, with 11 bases in between. CDR3 coding DNA: TGTGCCTGGAGTACGGGGCTGGGCTATGGCTACACCTTC. Protein sequence: CAWSTGLGYGYTF.

This clonotype has just a few counts. J is TRBJ1-5 and V is TRBV12-3 or TRBV12-4; TRBD1 matches at 8 bases. CDR3 size: 13 residues. J gave up 5 bases and V 6 bases, and 3 bases lay outside the gene matches. As DNA, the CDR3 is TGTGCCAGCAGGGGGACAGGAGATCAGCCCCAGCATTTT. Translation: CASRGTGDQPQHF.